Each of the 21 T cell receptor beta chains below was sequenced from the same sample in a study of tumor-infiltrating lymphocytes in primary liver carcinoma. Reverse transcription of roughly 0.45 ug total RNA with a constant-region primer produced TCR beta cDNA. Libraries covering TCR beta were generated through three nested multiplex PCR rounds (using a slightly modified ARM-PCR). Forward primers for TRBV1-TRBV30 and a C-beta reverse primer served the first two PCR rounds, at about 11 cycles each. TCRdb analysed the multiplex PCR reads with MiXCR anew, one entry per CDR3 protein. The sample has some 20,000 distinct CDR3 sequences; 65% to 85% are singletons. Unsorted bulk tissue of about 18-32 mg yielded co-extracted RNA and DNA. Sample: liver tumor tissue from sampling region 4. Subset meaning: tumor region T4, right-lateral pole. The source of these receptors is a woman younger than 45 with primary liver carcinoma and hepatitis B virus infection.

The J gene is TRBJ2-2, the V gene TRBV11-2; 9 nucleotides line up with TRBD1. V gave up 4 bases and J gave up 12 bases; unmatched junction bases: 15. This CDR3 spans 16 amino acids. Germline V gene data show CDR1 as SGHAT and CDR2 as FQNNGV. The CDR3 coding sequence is TGTGCCAGCAGCTCACAGGGGGCTCCAGGCACTGGGAAGCTGTTTTTT. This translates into CASSSQGAPGTGKLFF.

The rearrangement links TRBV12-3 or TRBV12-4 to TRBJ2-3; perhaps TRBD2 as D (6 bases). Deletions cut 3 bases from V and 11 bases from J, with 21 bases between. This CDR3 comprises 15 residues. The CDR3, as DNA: TGTGCCAGCAGTTTTCCCCTTCCTAGCGCAGATGAGCAGTATTTT. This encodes CASSFPLPSADEQYF.

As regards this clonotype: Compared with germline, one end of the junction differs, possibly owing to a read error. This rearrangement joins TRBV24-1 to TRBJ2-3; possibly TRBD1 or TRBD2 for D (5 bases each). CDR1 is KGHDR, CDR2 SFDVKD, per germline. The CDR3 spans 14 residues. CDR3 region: CATNDAIGTVTQYF. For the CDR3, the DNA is TGTGCTACCAATGATGCTATCGGGACGGTGACACAGTATTTT.

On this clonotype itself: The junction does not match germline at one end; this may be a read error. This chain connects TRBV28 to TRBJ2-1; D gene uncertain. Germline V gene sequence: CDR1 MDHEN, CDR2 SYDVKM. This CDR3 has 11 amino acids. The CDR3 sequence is CASSFFGEQLF. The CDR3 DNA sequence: TGTGCCAGCAGTTTTTTTGGAGAGCAGCTCTTC.

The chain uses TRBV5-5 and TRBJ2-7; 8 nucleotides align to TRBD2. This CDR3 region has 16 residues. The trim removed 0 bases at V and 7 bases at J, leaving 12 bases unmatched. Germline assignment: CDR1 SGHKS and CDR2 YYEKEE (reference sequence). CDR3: CASSLDYAGRAQEQYF. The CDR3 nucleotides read TGTGCCAGCAGCTTGGATTACGCCGGGAGGGCCCAAGAGCAGTACTTC.

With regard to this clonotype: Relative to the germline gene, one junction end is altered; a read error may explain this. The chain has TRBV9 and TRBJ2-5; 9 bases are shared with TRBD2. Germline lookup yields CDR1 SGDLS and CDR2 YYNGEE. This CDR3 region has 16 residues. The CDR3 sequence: CASSVAISGSKEAQYF. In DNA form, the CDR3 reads TGTGCCAGCAGCGTAGCAATTAGCGGGAGTAAAGAGGCCCAGTACTTC.

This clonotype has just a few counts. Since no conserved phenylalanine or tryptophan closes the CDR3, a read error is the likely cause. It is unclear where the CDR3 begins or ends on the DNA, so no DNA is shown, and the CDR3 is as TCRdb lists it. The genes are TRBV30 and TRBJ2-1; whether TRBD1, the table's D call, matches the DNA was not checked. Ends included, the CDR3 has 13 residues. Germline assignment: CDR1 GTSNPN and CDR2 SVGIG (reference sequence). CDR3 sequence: CARGTPTYNEQLS.

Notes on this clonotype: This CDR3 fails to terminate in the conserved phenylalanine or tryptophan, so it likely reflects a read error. CDR3 DNA sequence: TGTGCCAGCAGGGCAGGGGGTGCGAACACTGAAGCTTTCTAT. This codes for CASRAGGANTEAFY. The chain joins TRBV13 to TRBJ1-1; 7 bases are shared with TRBD1. Trimming took 6 bases from V and 1 from J; bases not matched to a gene: 5. Germline V CDR1 and CDR2: PRHDT, FYEKMQ (reference sequence). The CDR3 is 14 amino acids.

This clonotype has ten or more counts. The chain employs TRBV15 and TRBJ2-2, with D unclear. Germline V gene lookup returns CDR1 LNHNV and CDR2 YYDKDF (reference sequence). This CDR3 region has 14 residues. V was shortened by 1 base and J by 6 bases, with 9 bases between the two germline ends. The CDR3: CATSRVVLSGELFF. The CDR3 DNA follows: TGTGCCACCAGCAGAGTCGTCTTGTCCGGGGAGCTGTTTTTT.

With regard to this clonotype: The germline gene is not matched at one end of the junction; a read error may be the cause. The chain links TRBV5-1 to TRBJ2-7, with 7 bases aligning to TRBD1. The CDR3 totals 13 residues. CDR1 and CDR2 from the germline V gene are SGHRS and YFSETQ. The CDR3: CTSNFRDSYEQYF. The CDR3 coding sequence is TGCACCAGCAACTTCCGGGACAGCTACGAGCAGTACTTC.

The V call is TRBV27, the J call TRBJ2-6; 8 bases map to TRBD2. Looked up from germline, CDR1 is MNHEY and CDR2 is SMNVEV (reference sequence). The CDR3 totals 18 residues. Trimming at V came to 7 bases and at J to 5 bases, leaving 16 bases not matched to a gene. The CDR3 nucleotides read TGTGCCAGCAATCCGGAGGGGACTAGAGCTCCTTGGGCCAACGTCCTGACTTTC. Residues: CASNPEGTRAPWANVLTF.

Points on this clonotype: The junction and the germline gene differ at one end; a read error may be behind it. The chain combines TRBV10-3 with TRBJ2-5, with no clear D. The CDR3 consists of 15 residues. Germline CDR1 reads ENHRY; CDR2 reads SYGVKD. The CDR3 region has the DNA TGCGCCATCAGCGAGTCGGCTACCAGACAAGAGACCCGGTACTTC. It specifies CAISESATRQETRYF.

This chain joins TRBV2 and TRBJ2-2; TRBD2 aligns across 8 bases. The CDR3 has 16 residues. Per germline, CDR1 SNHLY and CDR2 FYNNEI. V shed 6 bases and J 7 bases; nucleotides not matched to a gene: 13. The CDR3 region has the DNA TGTGCCAGCAGGAGGGGACTAGTGGGAAATAGCGGGGAGCTGTTTTTT. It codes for CASRRGLVGNSGELFF.

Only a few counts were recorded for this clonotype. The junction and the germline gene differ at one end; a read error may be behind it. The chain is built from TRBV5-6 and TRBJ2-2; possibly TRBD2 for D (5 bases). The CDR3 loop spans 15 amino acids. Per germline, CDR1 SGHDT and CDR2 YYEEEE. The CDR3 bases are TGTGCCAGCAGCTTGATACCCAGAGTCACCGGGGAGCTGCTTTTT. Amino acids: CASSLIPRVTGELLF. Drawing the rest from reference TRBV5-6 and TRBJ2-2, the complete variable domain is DAGVTQSPTHLIKTRGQQVTLRCSPKSGHDTVSWYQQALGQGPQFIFQYYEEEERQRGNFPDRFSGHQFPNYSSELNVNALLLGDSALYLCASSLIPRVTGELLFGEGSRLTVL.

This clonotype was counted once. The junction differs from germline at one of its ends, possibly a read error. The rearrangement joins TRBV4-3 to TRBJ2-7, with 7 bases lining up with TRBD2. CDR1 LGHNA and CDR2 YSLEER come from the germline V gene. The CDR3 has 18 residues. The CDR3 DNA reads TGCGCCAGAAGCCAAGCTGTTACGGGGGGTCACATTAGCTACAAGCAGTACTTC. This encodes CARSQAVTGGHISYKQYF.

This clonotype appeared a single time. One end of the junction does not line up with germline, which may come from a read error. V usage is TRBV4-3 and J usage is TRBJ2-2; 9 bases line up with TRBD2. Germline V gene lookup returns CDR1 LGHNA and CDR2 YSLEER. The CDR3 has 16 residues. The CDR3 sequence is CASSRGRAGGPGELFF. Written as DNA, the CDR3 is TGCGCCAGCAGCCGAGGTAGAGCGGGAGGTCCCGGTGAGCTGTTTTTT.

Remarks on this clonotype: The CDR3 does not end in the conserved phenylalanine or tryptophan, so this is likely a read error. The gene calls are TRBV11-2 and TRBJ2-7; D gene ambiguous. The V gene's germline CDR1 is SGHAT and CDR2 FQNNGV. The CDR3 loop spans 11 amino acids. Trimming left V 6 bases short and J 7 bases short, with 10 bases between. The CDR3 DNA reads TGTGCCAGCAGTGGAGCCAGTGAGCAGTACTCC. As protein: CASSGASEQYS.

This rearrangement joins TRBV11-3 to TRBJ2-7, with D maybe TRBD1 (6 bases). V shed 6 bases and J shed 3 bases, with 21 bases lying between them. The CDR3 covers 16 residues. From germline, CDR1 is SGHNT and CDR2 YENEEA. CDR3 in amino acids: CASSRRNRDYYYEQYF. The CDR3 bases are TGTGCCAGCAGTCGCCGGAACAGGGATTACTACTACGAGCAGTACTTC. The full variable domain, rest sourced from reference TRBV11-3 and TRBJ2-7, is EAGVVQSPRYKIIEKKQPVAFWCNPISGHNTLYWYLQNLGQGPELLIRYENEEAVDDSQLPKDRFSAERLKGVDSTLKIQPAELGDSAVYLCASSRRNRDYYYEQYFGPGTRLTVT.

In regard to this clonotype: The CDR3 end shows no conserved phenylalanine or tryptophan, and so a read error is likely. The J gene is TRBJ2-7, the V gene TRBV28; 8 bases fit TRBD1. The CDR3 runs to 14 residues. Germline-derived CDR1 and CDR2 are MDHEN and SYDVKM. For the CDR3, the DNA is TGTACCAGCAGGGGAAGGGACAGGATTTACGAGCAGTACCTC. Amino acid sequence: CTSRGRDRIYEQYL.

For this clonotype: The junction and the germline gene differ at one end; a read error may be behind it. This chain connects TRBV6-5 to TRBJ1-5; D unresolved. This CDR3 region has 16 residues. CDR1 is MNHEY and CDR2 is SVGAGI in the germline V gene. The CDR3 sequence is CASTSVRGNLLQPQHF. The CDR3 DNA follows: TGTGCAAGCACCTCTGTGCGGGGAAACCTATTACAGCCCCAGCATTTT.

CDR3 region: CASSLGPSHYGYTF. In nucleotides, the CDR3 is TGTGCCAGCAGTTTAGGTCCCTCCCACTATGGCTACACCTTC. The chain combines TRBV12-3 or TRBV12-4 with TRBJ1-2; D call uncertain. V was trimmed by 1 base and J by 3 bases, leaving 9 bases between them. The CDR3 is made up of 14 amino acids.